This entry lists 32 T cell receptor beta chains sequenced from one sample in a study of blood T cell repertoires in COVID-19 (dated by TCRdb to 2020 to 2022). Library construction relied on the immunoSEQ multiplex PCR assay. TCRdb provides this immuneACCESS table in a form limited to in-frame rearrangements. Some clones are lacking; in checked studies, under half of them reflect an unresolved V gene, and why the rest are absent is not known. This sample gives approximately 100,000 clones in total; more than 75% of them show up just once. Roughly 11% of the sample lies in the top ten. Sequencing input: peripheral blood. The receptor source for this set is a young woman with acute or convalescent COVID-19.

The chain employs TRBV28 and TRBJ2-7; 8 bases align to TRBD2. CDR3 length: 15 amino acids. CDR1 is MDHEN and CDR2 is SYDVKM in the germline V gene. Trimming cost V 6 bases and J 4 bases; bases outside gene matches: 11. CDR3 bases: TGTGCCAGCAGGCCAAGCGGGGGCCGTTCGTACGAGCAGTACTTC. Its protein product is CASRPSGGRSYEQYF.

The chain combines TRBV5-5 with TRBJ2-2, with 9 bases aligning to TRBD1. CDR1 SGHKS and CDR2 YYEKEE come from the germline V gene (reference sequence). The CDR3 runs to 16 residues. The ends lost 1 base at V and 6 bases at J; junction bases unmatched: 7. Here the CDR3 reads CASSLWDREGAGELFF. For the CDR3, the DNA is TGTGCCAGCAGCTTGTGGGACAGGGAGGGTGCCGGGGAGCTGTTTTTT. Full variable domain (remainder filled in from reference TRBV5-5 and TRBJ2-2): DAGVTQSPTHLIKTRGQQVTLRCSPISGHKSVSWYQQVLGQGPQFIFQYYEKEERGRGNFPDRFSARQFPNYSSELNVNALLLGDSALYLCASSLWDREGAGELFFGEGSRLTVL.

The chain combines TRBV28 with TRBJ1-3; D is uncertain. Trimming removed 2 bases at V and 2 bases at J, with 7 bases between. The germline V gene encodes CDR1 MDHEN and CDR2 SYDVKM. The CDR3 contains 14 residues. The CDR3 region is CASSLGGTGNTIYF. CDR3 in DNA: TGTGCCAGCAGTTTAGGAGGGACTGGAAACACCATATATTTT.

V usage is TRBV5-1 and J usage is TRBJ2-7; 10 bases align to TRBD2. There are 14 residues in the CDR3. Trimming cost V 8 bases and J 7 bases; bases outside gene matches: 12. The V gene's germline CDR1 is SGHRS and CDR2 YFSETQ. The CDR3 coding sequence is TGCGCCAGTAAGGAGACTAGCGGGCGCGGGGAGCAGTACTTC. Translation: CASKETSGRGEQYF.

J is TRBJ2-3 and V is TRBV27; TRBD2 matches at 8 bases. CDR1 MNHEY and CDR2 SMNVEV come from the germline V gene (reference sequence). Trimming at V came to 5 bases and at J to 4 bases, leaving 11 bases not matched to a gene. The CDR3 consists of 16 residues. The CDR3 loop reads CASSTGGGGFSDTQYF. CDR3 nucleotides: TGTGCCAGCAGTACCGGGGGGGGAGGTTTCTCAGATACGCAGTATTTT.

The chain couples TRBV6-5 to TRBJ1-1, with 7 bases aligning to TRBD1. The length of the CDR3 is 16 residues. Germline V CDR1 and CDR2: MNHEY, SVGAGI. V trimming: 0 bases; J trimming: 5 bases; junction bases outside the gene matches: 9. CDR3 sequence: CASSYSGTVAGTEAFF. Written as DNA, the CDR3 is TGTGCCAGCAGTTACTCCGGGACAGTCGCGGGGACTGAAGCTTTCTTT.

DNA of the CDR3: TGTGCCAGTAGTATGACCCGTCGTGGAGGCACAGATACGCAGTATTTT. The encoded protein is CASSMTRRGGTDTQYF. The chain carries TRBV19 and TRBJ2-3; D ambiguous. The germline V gene has CDR1 LNHDA and CDR2 SQIVND (reference sequence). The CDR3 covers 16 residues. V lost 3 bases and J lost 1, with 14 bases in between.

V is TRBV7-3 and J is TRBJ2-1; perhaps TRBD2 as D (6 bases). Trimming removed 4 bases at V and 6 bases at J, with 16 bases between. CDR3 length equals 15 residues. The germline CDR1 and CDR2 sequences are SGHTA and FQGTGA. CDR3 protein: CASSSLGGEVNEQFF. Here the CDR3 DNA reads TGTGCCAGCAGCTCTCTGGGGGGTGAGGTCAATGAGCAGTTCTTC.

The chain recombines TRBV18 with TRBJ1-3; D may be TRBD1 (6 bases). V lost 2 bases and J 2 bases, leaving 13 bases between the germline ends. Germline V gene sequence: CDR1 KGHSH, CDR2 LQKENI. There are 16 residues in the CDR3. CDR3 bases: TGTGCCAGCTCACCAAATCGGCAGGGGACTGGAAACACCATATATTTT. Its translation is CASSPNRQGTGNTIYF.

This chain connects TRBV20-1 to TRBJ1-2; D possibly corresponds to TRBD1 (6 bases). CDR1 is DFQATT and CDR2 is SNEGSKA in the germline V gene (reference sequence). Trimming shortened V by 3 bases and J by 4 bases, and 18 bases separated the two germline ends. The length of the CDR3 is 15 residues. CDR3 DNA: TGCAGTGCTAGTCCCGGGACACGTAACCCCTATGGCTACACCTTC. Its translation: CSASPGTRNPYGYTF.

CDR3 residues: CASSRGTGVLGYTF. CDR3 sequence (DNA): TGTGCCAGCAGCCGCGGGACAGGGGTTCTTGGCTACACCTTC. V is TRBV14 and J is TRBJ1-2; 10 bases agree with TRBD1. V shed 4 bases and J 7 bases; nucleotides not matched to a gene: 6. This CDR3 is 14 amino acids long. Germline V gene sequence: CDR1 SGHDN, CDR2 FVKESK.

The chain carries TRBV6-5 and TRBJ1-6, with TRBD1 matching over 8 bases. In germline, CDR1 is MNHEY, CDR2 SVGAGI. Unmatched junction bases numbered 8, after V lost 5 bases and J lost 11 bases. The CDR3 covers 14 residues. CDR3 sequence reads: CASSLDRVGAPLHF. CDR3 DNA sequence: TGTGCCAGCAGTCTGGACAGGGTGGGGGCACCCCTCCACTTT.

The V call is TRBV9, the J call TRBJ1-2; TRBD1 is a possible D gene (5 bases). The V end lost 0 bases, the J end lost 6 bases, and 12 bases lay between the germline ends. The CDR3 consists of 14 residues. Per germline, CDR1 SGDLS and CDR2 YYNGEE. The DNA of the CDR3 is TGTGCCAGCAGCGTAGTAGGGGAAAGGGATGGCTACACCTTC. Translation gives CASSVVGERDGYTF.

The chain carries TRBV4-1 and TRBJ1-2, with 9 bases lining up with TRBD1. Trimming cost V 4 bases and J 5 bases; bases outside gene matches: 14. Germline V gives CDR1 MGHRA, CDR2 YSYEKL. The CDR3 runs 17 residues. CDR3 sequence reads: CASSLTGQGLLGYGYTF. The CDR3 DNA reads TGCGCCAGCAGCCTAACCGGACAGGGGCTTTTAGGGTATGGCTACACCTTC.

The chain's CDR3 is CASSQAAQSNAYEQYF. For the CDR3, the DNA is TGCGCCAGCAGCCAAGCAGCACAGTCCAACGCCTACGAGCAGTACTTC. The chain recombines TRBV4-1 with TRBJ2-7; D call uncertain. CDR3 length: 16 residues. V was trimmed by 1 base and J by 2 bases, leaving 15 bases between them. Germline V gene lookup returns CDR1 MGHRA and CDR2 YSYEKL.

This clone was recorded a few times. Other DNA sequences in the sample encode the same CDR3. Here the CDR3 reads CASSEDGDTEAFF. The CDR3 nucleotides are TGTGCCAGCAGTGAAGACGGAGACACTGAAGCTTTCTTT. The V gene is TRBV6-1, the J gene TRBJ1-1; D unclear. Trimming removed 1 base at V and 3 bases at J, with 6 bases between. The CDR3 covers 13 residues. Germline CDR1 MNHNS, CDR2 SASEGT.

Notes on this clone: Other DNA sequences in this specimen translate into the identical CDR3. This chain joins TRBV5-1 and TRBJ1-5; D is perhaps TRBD1 (5 bases). Germline values: CDR1 SGHRS, CDR2 YFSETQ. Trimming removed 4 bases at V and 8 bases at J, with 16 bases between. The CDR3 sequence is 14 residues long. The DNA for the CDR3 is TGCGCCAGCAGCCAGACGGGGGGAATGGAGCCCCAGCATTTT. As protein: CASSQTGGMEPQHF. Together with reference TRBV5-1 and TRBJ1-5, the CDR3 gives the full variable domain: KAGVTQTPRYLIKTRGQQVTLSCSPISGHRSVSWYQQTPGQGLQFLFEYFSETQRNKGNFPGRFSGRQFSNSRSEMNVSTLELGDSALYLCASSQTGGMEPQHFGDGTRLSIL.

V usage is TRBV27 and J usage is TRBJ1-5; no firm D call. The V end lost 5 bases, the J end lost 5 bases, and 10 bases lay between the germline ends. CDR3 length: 13 residues. From germline, CDR1 is MNHEY and CDR2 SMNVEV (reference sequence). In nucleotides, the CDR3 is TGTGCCAGCAGTCAGGTAGAGTATCAGCCCCAGCATTTT. This gives the protein CASSQVEYQPQHF.

The V call is TRBV6-1, the J call TRBJ1-5, with a weak D call TRBD1 (5 bases). Trimming stripped 2 bases from V and 0 bases from J, with 17 bases between. The CDR3 spans 18 residues. Germline CDR1 reads MNHNS; CDR2 reads SASEGT. In DNA form, the CDR3 reads TGTGCCAGCAGTGAATTGAGACAGAGGATTTATAGCAATCAGCCCCAGCATTTT. Translating it yields CASSELRQRIYSNQPQHF.

This clone was detected ten times or more. The chain recombines TRBV9 with TRBJ2-1; 7 positions match TRBD2. Germline CDR1 is SGDLS and CDR2 is YYNGEE. There are 15 residues in the CDR3. J lost 8 bases, V lost 0 bases, and 8 bases had no gene match. CDR3 DNA: TGTGCCAGCAGCGTAGCGGGTGGGAGGGGAGATGAGCAGTTCTTC. This gives the protein CASSVAGGRGDEQFF.

The CDR3 region has the DNA TGTGCCATCAGTGAGTCCGGTGTGAGAGATACGCAGTATTTT. As protein: CAISESGVRDTQYF. V gene TRBV10-3 combines with J gene TRBJ2-3; no definite D call. Per germline, CDR1 ENHRY and CDR2 SYGVKD. V gave up 0 bases and J gave up 5 bases, with 9 bases separating them. CDR3 size: 14 residues.

This clone was observed a handful of times. The rearrangement links TRBV5-6 to TRBJ2-2; possibly TRBD2 for D (6 bases). CDR3 size: 14 residues. The V end lost 4 bases, the J end lost 4 bases, and 11 bases lay between the germline ends. Germline V gene lookup returns CDR1 SGHDT and CDR2 YYEEEE. In DNA form, the CDR3 reads TGTGCCAGCAGCACCTATAGCGGCACCGGGGAGCTGTTTTTT. It codes for CASSTYSGTGELFF.

V gene TRBV15 combines with J gene TRBJ2-5; D possibly corresponds to TRBD1 (5 bases). The CDR3 has 14 residues. With 4 bases removed from V and 0 bases from J, the gap between germline ends came to 9 bases. Germline lookup yields CDR1 LNHNV and CDR2 YYDKDF (reference sequence). This CDR3 reads CATSKGQYQETQYF. In DNA form, the CDR3 reads TGTGCCACCAGCAAAGGACAATACCAAGAGACCCAGTACTTC. Together with reference TRBV15 and TRBJ2-5, the CDR3 gives the full variable domain: DAMVIQNPRYQVTQFGKPVTLSCSQTLNHNVMYWYQQKSSQAPKLLFHYYDKDFNNEADTPDNFQSRRPNTSFCFLDIRSPGLGDTAMYLCATSKGQYQETQYFGPGTRLLVL.

The J gene is TRBJ1-2, the V gene TRBV5-1; D may be TRBD1 (5 bases). Per germline, CDR1 SGHRS and CDR2 YFSETQ. Trimming left V 1 base short and J 8 bases short, with 18 bases between. The CDR3 totals 15 residues. The CDR3 loop reads CASSLRLGGTEGYTF. The CDR3 coding sequence is TGCGCCAGCAGCTTGAGGCTCGGGGGAACTGAAGGCTACACCTTC.

V and J are TRBV5-1 and TRBJ2-5, with 11 bases matching TRBD2. Germline lookup yields CDR1 SGHRS and CDR2 YFSETQ. The CDR3 is 16 amino acids. V shed 4 bases, J shed 5 bases, and the junction held 10 bases outside the gene matches. The CDR3 sequence is CASSLLSGGAGETQYF. In nucleotides, the CDR3 is TGCGCCAGCAGCCTCCTTAGCGGGGGGGCCGGGGAGACCCAGTACTTC.

Comments on this clone: An end of the junction does not agree with germline; a read error may underlie this. This chain links TRBV5-1 with TRBJ2-7; 9 bases agree with TRBD1. Germline loops: CDR1 SGHRS, CDR2 YFSETQ. CDR3 length: 16 residues. The CDR3 coding sequence is TGCGCCAGCAGCTTGGGGGGACAGGGCATCTCCAACGAGCAGTACTTC. This codes for CASSLGGQGISNEQYF. The whole variable domain, filled in from reference TRBV5-1 and TRBJ2-7, reads KAGVTQTPRYLIKTRGQQVTLSCSPISGHRSVSWYQQTPGQGLQFLFEYFSETQRNKGNFPGRFSGRQFSNSRSEMNVSTLELGDSALYLCASSLGGQGISNEQYFGPGTRLTVT.

V is TRBV5-1 and J is TRBJ1-6; maybe TRBD1 (6 bases). CDR1 is SGHRS, CDR2 YFSETQ, per germline. The CDR3 is 14 residues long. Trimming stripped 0 bases from V and 10 bases from J, with 11 bases between. CDR3 coding DNA: TGCGCCAGCAGCTTGGGTGGGGGCCGATCACCCCTCCACTTT. This sequence encodes CASSLGGGRSPLHF.

The V and J genes are TRBV4-1 and TRBJ1-3; 7 positions match TRBD1. Trimming at V came to 6 bases and at J to 4 bases, leaving 9 bases not matched to a gene. This CDR3 contains 15 residues. Germline CDR1 reads MGHRA; CDR2 reads YSYEKL. The chain's CDR3 is CASSRGTGAGNTIYF. In DNA form, the CDR3 reads TGCGCCAGCAGTCGCGGTACAGGGGCCGGAAACACCATATATTTT.

V usage is TRBV3-1 (or the pseudogene TRBV3-2) and J usage is TRBJ1-6; D possibly corresponds to TRBD1 (6 bases). Germline CDR1 and CDR2: LGHDT and YNNKEL (reference sequence). The CDR3 sequence is 16 residues long. Trimming cost V 0 bases and J 7 bases, with 13 bases left between them. The CDR3 bases are TGTGCCAGCAGCCAAGATTTCGCAGGGGTGAATTCACCCCTCCACTTT. The encoded protein is CASSQDFAGVNSPLHF.

V and J are TRBV7-9 and TRBJ1-4, with TRBD1 matching over 8 bases. J was trimmed by 6 bases and V by 7 bases; bases with no gene match: 7. The CDR3 sequence is 14 residues long. Germline V CDR1 and CDR2: SEHNR, FQNEAQ (reference sequence). CDR3 region: CASIPDRADEKLFF. CDR3 in DNA: TGTGCCAGCATCCCGGACAGGGCAGATGAAAAACTGTTTTTT.

The chain uses TRBV28 and TRBJ1-4; 9 positions match TRBD1. Germline V gene lookup returns CDR1 MDHEN and CDR2 SYDVKM. The CDR3 is made up of 15 amino acids. The junction had 6 bases not matched to a gene; V was cut back by 4 bases and J by 6 bases. CDR3 DNA sequence: TGTGCCAGCAGTTCCCCGGACAGGGGACATGAAAAACTGTTTTTT. The encoded protein is CASSSPDRGHEKLFF. Full variable domain (missing parts from reference TRBV28 and TRBJ1-4): DVKVTQSSRYLVKRTGEKVFLECVQDMDHENMFWYRQDPGLGLRLIYFSYDVKMKEKGDIPEGYSVSREKKERFSLILESASTNQTSMYLCASSSPDRGHEKLFFGSGTQLSVL.

The J gene is TRBJ2-3, the V gene TRBV19, with D tentatively TRBD2 (5 bases). This CDR3 is built from 17 residues. Germline V gene lookup returns CDR1 LNHDA and CDR2 SQIVND (reference sequence). The V end was cut by 6 bases, the J end by 0 bases, with 19 bases between. Here the CDR3 DNA reads TGTGCCAGTAGCCGTTCATGGACTGTTGCTAGCACAGATACGCAGTATTTT. Its translation is CASSRSWTVASTDTQYF.